Below are 8 T cell receptor beta chains sequenced from a single sample in a study of blood T cells in healthy people across ages. For the second PCR, which ran for about 6 to 11 cycles, a sample-barcoded 5' primer and a J-beta primer mix were used. Each CDR3 protein is one row after TCRdb ran MiXCR on the 5' RACE reads. The sample yields around 1,700,000 distinct CDR3 sequences, 28% seen once. Input material: blood. The receptor set was obtained from a woman under 40 in good health.

This clonotype appeared many times. The gene calls are TRBV24-1 and TRBJ2-3; D call uncertain. Germline lookup yields CDR1 KGHDR and CDR2 SFDVKD. The CDR3 length is 14 residues. V lost 6 bases and J 10 bases, leaving 19 bases between the germline ends. The CDR3 DNA reads TGTGCCACCAGTCGTACCACGGGCTCCTATCCGCAGTATTTT. Amino acids: CATSRTTGSYPQYF.

As to this clonotype: A much larger clone differs by one base, so this may be a read error. The chain recombines TRBV11-2 with TRBJ2-4; 11 nucleotides align to TRBD2. This CDR3 contains 14 residues. V was pared by 5 bases and J by 6 bases, with 3 bases of the junction left unmatched. Germline lookup yields CDR1 SGHAT and CDR2 FQNNGV. The CDR3 bases are TGTGCCAGCAGCACAACTAGCGGGGGAAACATTCAGTACTTC. This sequence encodes CASSTTSGGNIQYF.

The chain employs TRBV7-9 and TRBJ2-5, with 8 nucleotides matching TRBD2. Germline-derived CDR1 and CDR2 are SEHNR and FQNEAQ (reference sequence). This CDR3 is 14 amino acids long. Trimming at V came to 6 bases and at J to 2 bases, leaving 5 bases not matched to a gene. In nucleotides, the CDR3 is TGTGCCAGCAGGGGTAGCGGGGTACAAGAGACCCAGTACTTC. This sequence encodes CASRGSGVQETQYF.

This clonotype was seen a handful of times. This may arise from a read error, as a much more abundant clone is one base away. This chain joins TRBV10-2 and TRBJ2-5, with a weak D call TRBD2 (5 bases). Trimming removed 0 bases from V and 4 bases from J, with 18 bases in between. Germline V gives CDR1 WSHSY, CDR2 SAAADI. The CDR3 loop spans 17 amino acids. This CDR3 is CASSESERRAGVETQYF. The CDR3 DNA reads as TGCGCCAGCAGTGAGTCCGAGAGGCGGGCCGGGGTAGAGACCCAGTACTTC.

CDR3 nucleotides: TGTGCCAGCAGTTTTGGGACAGGGGCGAACACCGGGGAGCTGTTTTTT. It codes for CASSFGTGANTGELFF. The chain couples TRBV27 to TRBJ2-2; 10 nucleotides agree with TRBD1. Germline V gene data show CDR1 as MNHEY and CDR2 as SMNVEV (reference sequence). The CDR3 sequence is 16 residues long. J lost 0 bases, V lost 3 bases, and 1 base had no gene match.

The chain links TRBV20-1 to TRBJ2-1; 8 bases map to TRBD2. This CDR3 has 16 residues. Germline V CDR1 and CDR2: DFQATT, SNEGSKA (reference sequence). V was clipped by 1 base and J by 10 bases; unmatched bases: 15. Here the CDR3 DNA reads TGCAGTGCTAGAGCGCAGGAGATCGGGAGGGCCGAAGAGCAGTTCTTC. It codes for CSARAQEIGRAEEQFF.

The chain joins TRBV5-1 to TRBJ2-3; D is perhaps TRBD1 or TRBD2 (5 bases each). Looked up from germline, CDR1 is SGHRS and CDR2 is YFSETQ. This CDR3 is 12 amino acids long. Trimming removed 7 bases from V and 7 bases from J, with 13 bases in between. The CDR3 coding sequence is TGCGCCAGCGGGGACGGACGATATACGCAGTATTTT. Its protein product is CASGDGRYTQYF.

The V gene is TRBV11-2, the J gene TRBJ2-1; D is perhaps TRBD1 or TRBD2 (5 bases each). The J call is uncertain, as TRBJ2-7 better fits the DNA end. The germline gives CDR1 SGHAT, CDR2 FQNNGV. This CDR3 comprises 23 residues. As DNA, the CDR3 is TGTGCCAGCAGCCACACCGAAGGGGTTTTGTCTCCTCTCCCGGGGAAAACCTACAATGAGCAGTACTTC. Its translation: CASSHTEGVLSPLPGKTYNEQYF.